This passage covers 12 T cell receptor beta chains from one sample sequenced in a study of shared clonotypes between healthy human individuals. Profiling relied on immunoSEQ multiplex PCR, and the TCRdb table lists in-frame clones only, not all of them. The repertoire includes about 1,900,000 clones, approximately 94% of them detected once, and approximately 1.2% sits in the top ten. It was CD45RO-negative cells, positively selected for CCR7, that made up naive CD8 cells, with terminally differentiated effector memory CD45RA+ cells excluded. Sequencing was done on a sample of naive CD8+ T cells sorted from blood. The receptors derive from a man younger than 30 in good health.

The chain is built from TRBV4-1 and TRBJ1-6; maybe TRBD1 (5 bases). CDR3 length: 16 amino acids. The V end lost 0 bases, the J end lost 9 bases, and 15 bases lay between the germline ends. From germline, CDR1 is MGHRA and CDR2 YSYEKL. CDR3 in DNA: TGCGCCAGCAGCCAAGATCCCCAAGGGGTTGGTTCACCCCTCCACTTT. Translating it yields CASSQDPQGVGSPLHF.

The V gene is TRBV9, the J gene TRBJ2-3, with 7 positions matching TRBD1. There are 14 residues in the CDR3. From germline, CDR1 is SGDLS and CDR2 YYNGEE. J lost 1 base, V lost 4 bases, and 3 bases had no gene match. The CDR3 DNA is TGTGCCAGCAGCTTTACAGGGGGCACAGATACGCAGTATTTT. Its protein is CASSFTGGTDTQYF.

On this clone: Other DNA sequences of this sample code for an identical CDR3. The chain joins TRBV27 to TRBJ2-5; tentative D call: TRBD1 (6 bases). The CDR3 is made up of 14 amino acids. Germline assignment: CDR1 MNHEY and CDR2 SMNVEV (reference sequence). V was trimmed by 5 bases and J by 1 base, leaving 11 bases between them. The CDR3, as DNA: TGTGCCAGCAGTCGAACAGGGTTCCAAGAGACCCAGTACTTC. As protein: CASSRTGFQETQYF.

This chain connects TRBV10-3 to TRBJ2-7; D gene uncertain. Germline lookup yields CDR1 ENHRY and CDR2 SYGVKD. The V end lost 0 bases, the J end lost 7 bases, and 13 bases lay between the germline ends. The CDR3 consists of 14 residues. The CDR3 DNA follows: TGTGCCATCAGTGAGTCGTACGCAGGCGATGAGCAGTACTTC. This sequence encodes CAISESYAGDEQYF.

This rearrangement joins TRBV29-1 to TRBJ2-7; TRBD1 agrees at 10 bases. This CDR3 has 12 amino acids. Germline V gene lookup returns CDR1 SQVTM and CDR2 ANQGSEA. The ends lost 5 bases at V and 5 bases at J; junction bases unmatched: 3. This CDR3 is CSVWTGGNEQYF. The CDR3 coding sequence is TGCAGCGTTTGGACAGGGGGTAACGAGCAGTACTTC.

V gene TRBV9 combines with J gene TRBJ1-1, with D unresolved. In germline, CDR1 is SGDLS, CDR2 YYNGEE. V dropped 3 bases and J dropped 3 bases, with 12 bases sitting between them. The CDR3 has 14 residues. CDR3 protein: CASSDVFSHTEAFF. CDR3 DNA sequence: TGTGCCAGCAGCGACGTCTTCAGTCACACTGAAGCTTTCTTT.

This clone is a singleton in its sample. The rearrangement uses TRBV10-3 and TRBJ2-7, with unresolved D. The V gene's germline CDR1 is ENHRY and CDR2 SYGVKD. The CDR3 loop spans 11 amino acids. V lost 10 bases to trimming and J lost 6 bases, with 13 bases between them. The CDR3 sequence: CATIGETEQYF. DNA for the CDR3: TGTGCCACTATTGGGGAAACCGAGCAGTACTTC.

This chain uses TRBV18 with TRBJ2-7, with TRBD1 matching 9 bases. This CDR3 comprises 15 residues. CDR1 is KGHSH, CDR2 LQKENI, per germline. V dropped 2 bases and J dropped 4; count of bases not matched to a gene: 6. CDR3 nucleotides: TGTGCCAGCTCACCAACGGGACAGGGAATTTACGAGCAGTACTTC. This encodes CASSPTGQGIYEQYF.

For this clone: Other DNA sequences in this specimen translate into the identical CDR3. The V gene is TRBV27, the J gene TRBJ2-5; D is perhaps TRBD2 (5 bases). The V gene's germline CDR1 is MNHEY and CDR2 SMNVEV (reference sequence). This CDR3 region has 14 residues. Deletions cut 2 bases from V and 1 base from J, with 8 bases between. In DNA form, the CDR3 reads TGTGCCAGCAGTTTAACCGGGATCCAAGAGACCCAGTACTTC. Amino acids: CASSLTGIQETQYF.

The chain uses TRBV7-9 and TRBJ2-7, with 8 bases fitting TRBD2. Trimming at V came to 5 bases and at J to 2 bases, leaving 8 bases not matched to a gene. This CDR3 comprises 15 residues. Germline V gives CDR1 SEHNR, CDR2 FQNEAQ (reference sequence). CDR3 coding DNA: TGTGCCAGCAGCCAAGGCGTAGCGGGGACCTACGAGCAGTACTTC. Its protein is CASSQGVAGTYEQYF.

The chain joins TRBV30 to TRBJ1-3; D is unclear. Trimming removed 2 bases from V and 0 bases from J, with 8 bases in between. The CDR3 is 14 amino acids. Germline-derived CDR1 and CDR2 are GTSNPN and SVGIG (reference sequence). As DNA, the CDR3 is TGTGCCTGGAGTCCAGTTAACTCTGGAAACACCATATATTTT. This translates into CAWSPVNSGNTIYF.

This chain connects TRBV5-1 to TRBJ1-3; no clear D. Per the germline V gene, CDR1 is SGHRS and CDR2 is YFSETQ. The length of the CDR3 is 15 residues. V lost 0 bases, J lost 4 bases, and 11 bases lay in between. The chain's CDR3 is CASSLEPGSGNTIYF. In nucleotides, the CDR3 is TGCGCCAGCAGCTTGGAGCCCGGGTCCGGAAACACCATATATTTT.